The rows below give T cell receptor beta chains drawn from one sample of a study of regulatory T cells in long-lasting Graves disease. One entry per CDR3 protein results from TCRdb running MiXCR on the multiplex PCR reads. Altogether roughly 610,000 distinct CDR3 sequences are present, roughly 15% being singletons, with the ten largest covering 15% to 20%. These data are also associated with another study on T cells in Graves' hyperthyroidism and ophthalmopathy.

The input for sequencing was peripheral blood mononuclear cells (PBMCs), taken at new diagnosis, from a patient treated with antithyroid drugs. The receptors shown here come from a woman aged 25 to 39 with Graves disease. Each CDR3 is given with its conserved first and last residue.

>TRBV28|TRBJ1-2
CASKYRVHGYTF
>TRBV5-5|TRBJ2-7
CASSFGHYEQYF
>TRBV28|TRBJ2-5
CASSEGDSGLQETQYF
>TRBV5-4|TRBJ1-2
CASSLAGAGYGYTF
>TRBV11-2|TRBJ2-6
CASSLPRGGYSSGANVLTF
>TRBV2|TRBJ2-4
CASSVGGSKNIQYF
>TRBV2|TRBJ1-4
CASNTQGPLNEKLFF
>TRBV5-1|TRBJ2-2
CASSLDNTGELFF
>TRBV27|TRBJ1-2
CASSRRQGPSNYGYTF
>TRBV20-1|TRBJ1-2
CSATGGERPYGYTF
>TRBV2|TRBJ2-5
CASSLLTSGRKETQYF
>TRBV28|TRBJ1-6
CASSLPPQVPLHF
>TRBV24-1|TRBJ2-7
CATSDTTGGSYEQYF
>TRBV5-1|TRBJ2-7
CASSLWGASYEQYF
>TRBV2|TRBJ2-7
CASRDALSYEQYF
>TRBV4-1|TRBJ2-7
CASSQLQGGLAGVYEQYF
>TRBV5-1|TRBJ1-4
CASSSGTNEKLFF
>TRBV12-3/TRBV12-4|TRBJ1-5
CASSFTDDQPQHF
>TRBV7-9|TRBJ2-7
CASSLGQGPFTFSYEQYF
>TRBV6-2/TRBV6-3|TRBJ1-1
CASSTGGSKAFF
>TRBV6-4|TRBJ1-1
CASRLRQGAAEAFF
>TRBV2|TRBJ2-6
CASRGGLNFGANVLTF
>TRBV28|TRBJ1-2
CASSGAGVVARGYTF
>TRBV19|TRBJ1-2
CASRPSLYGQGNLHYGYTF
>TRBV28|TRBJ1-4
CASGAPRLGEKLFF
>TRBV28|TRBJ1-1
CASRVNGEAFF
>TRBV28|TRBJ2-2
CASRIQGVDTGELFF
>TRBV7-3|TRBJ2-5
CASSLTHLSGGETQYF
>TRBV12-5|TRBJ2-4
CASGLTGTLSPGGNIQCF
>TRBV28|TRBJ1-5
CASSRVGSNQPQHF
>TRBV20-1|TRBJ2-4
CSATGGVEYGHIQYF
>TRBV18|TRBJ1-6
CASSPGQPQNSPLHF
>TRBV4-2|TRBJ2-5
CASSQDDTDQKETQYF
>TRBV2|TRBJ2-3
CASSKTSGRAPDTQYF
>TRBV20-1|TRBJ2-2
CSVGTGELFF
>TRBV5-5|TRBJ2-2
CASRLRPGARELFF
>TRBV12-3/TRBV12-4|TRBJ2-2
CALRQGHTGELFF
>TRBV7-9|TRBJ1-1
CASSSRRNTEAFF
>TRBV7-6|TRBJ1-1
CASSSGTVGRPRAFF
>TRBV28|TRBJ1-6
CASRRQGLSSPLHF
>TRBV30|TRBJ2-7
CAWSAAGEGREQYF
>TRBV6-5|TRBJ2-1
CASSSQGADEQFF
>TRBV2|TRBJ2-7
CASGTLFYEQYF